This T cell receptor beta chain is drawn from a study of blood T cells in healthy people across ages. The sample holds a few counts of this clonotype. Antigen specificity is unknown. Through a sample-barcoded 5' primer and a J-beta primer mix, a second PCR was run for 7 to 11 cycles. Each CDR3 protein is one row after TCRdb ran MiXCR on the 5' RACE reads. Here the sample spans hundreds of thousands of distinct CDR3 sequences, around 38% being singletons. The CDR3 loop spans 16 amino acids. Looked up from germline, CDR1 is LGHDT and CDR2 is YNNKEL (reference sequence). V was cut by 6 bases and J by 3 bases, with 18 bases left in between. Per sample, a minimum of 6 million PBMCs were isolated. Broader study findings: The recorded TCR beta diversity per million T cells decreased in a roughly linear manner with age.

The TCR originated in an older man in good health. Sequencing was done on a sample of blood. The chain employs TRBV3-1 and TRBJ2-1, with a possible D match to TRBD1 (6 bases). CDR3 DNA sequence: TGTGCCAGCAGAGGGACCGACAGGTTTAACTACAATGAGCAGTTCTTC. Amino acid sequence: CASRGTDRFNYNEQFF.